This passage covers 21 T cell receptor beta chains from one sample sequenced in a study of blood T cell repertoires in COVID-19. Produced via immunoSEQ multiplex PCR; TCRdb's table is partial and in-frame only. The top ten hold approximately 30% of the sample, which has around 63,000 clones, 70% to 85% seen once. Sequencing input: peripheral blood. Every receptor here comes from a human donor in a cohort sampled during active COVID-19.

J is TRBJ1-6 and V is TRBV2; D is perhaps TRBD1 (5 bases). Germline V gene sequence: CDR1 SNHLY, CDR2 FYNNEI. Between the trimmed V and J ends, which lost 3 bases and 10 bases, there was a span of 16 bases. CDR3 length: 15 amino acids. Here the CDR3 reads CASSDLRDLRSPLHF. CDR3 coding DNA: TGTGCCAGCAGTGACCTCAGGGATCTAAGGTCACCCCTCCACTTT.

CDR3 coding DNA: TGTGCCTGGACCGGGACTAGCGGGAGGGGTACCTACGAGCAGTACTTC. Translated: CAWTGTSGRGTYEQYF. V usage is TRBV30 and J usage is TRBJ2-7; TRBD2 matches at 16 bases. The germline gives CDR1 GTSNPN, CDR2 SVGIG (reference sequence). The CDR3 loop spans 16 amino acids. V lost 4 bases to trimming and J lost 2 bases; unmatched junction nucleotides: 5.

The gene calls are TRBV7-2 and TRBJ1-1; D call uncertain. V was trimmed by 4 bases and J by 5 bases, leaving 17 bases between them. The CDR3 has 15 amino acids. Germline V lookup: CDR1 SGHTA, CDR2 FQGNSA. The CDR3 is CASSSMGRVGTEAFF. The DNA for the CDR3 is TGTGCCAGCAGCTCGATGGGGAGGGTAGGGACTGAAGCTTTCTTT.

The CDR3 spells CASSRRRGGNTIYF. The CDR3 bases are TGTGCCAGTAGTAGGCGGAGGGGTGGAAACACCATATATTTT. This chain connects TRBV19 to TRBJ1-3; tentatively, D is TRBD1 (5 bases). The CDR3 runs 14 residues. Trimming left V 4 bases short and J 3 bases short, with 10 bases between. Germline CDR1 reads LNHDA; CDR2 reads SQIVND (reference sequence).

Points on this clone: Relative to the germline gene, one junction end is altered; a read error may explain this. This chain joins TRBV3-1 (or the pseudogene TRBV3-2) and TRBJ2-5, with D possibly TRBD1 on 6 matching bases. CDR3 size: 12 residues. The germline CDR1 and CDR2 sequences are LGHDT and YNNKEL (reference sequence). In DNA form, the CDR3 reads TGTGCCAGCAGCCAAGGTTCGGCAGGGGCACACTTC. Its protein product is CASSQGSAGAHF.

Concerning this clone: The same CDR3 also results from other DNA sequences found in this sample. This rearrangement joins TRBV6-5 to TRBJ1-5; no clear D. Germline V gene lookup returns CDR1 MNHEY and CDR2 SVGAGI. Between the trimmed V and J ends, which lost 0 bases and 7 bases, there was a span of 7 bases. The CDR3 contains 13 residues. Here the CDR3 DNA reads TGTGCCAGCAGTTACTCCAGGAACCAGCCCCAGCATTTT. This codes for CASSYSRNQPQHF.

The chain couples TRBV7-2 to TRBJ1-1; no firm D call. The V end lost 5 bases, the J end lost 8 bases, and 15 bases lay between the germline ends. CDR1 SGHTA and CDR2 FQGNSA come from the germline V gene. The CDR3 consists of 13 residues. CDR3 DNA sequence: TGTGCCAGCAGCATGTTGCACACCGCCGAAGCTTTCTTT. This sequence encodes CASSMLHTAEAFF.

The chain couples TRBV3-1 (or the pseudogene TRBV3-2) to TRBJ2-5, with D possibly matching TRBD2 (5 bases). The CDR3 totals 15 residues. CDR1 and CDR2 from the germline V gene are LGHDT and YNNKEL (reference sequence). Trimming stripped 0 bases from V and 2 bases from J, with 10 bases between. This CDR3 is CASSQEGSVQETQYF. The CDR3 nucleotides are TGTGCCAGCAGCCAAGAGGGGAGCGTACAAGAGACCCAGTACTTC.

V and J are TRBV4-1 and TRBJ2-2; TRBD1 aligns across 9 bases. CDR1 is MGHRA and CDR2 is YSYEKL in the germline V gene. Unmatched junction bases numbered 8, after V lost 3 bases and J lost 3 bases. The CDR3 contains 17 residues. CDR3 residues: CASSQPPGQGYTGELFF. The CDR3 DNA is TGCGCCAGCAGCCAGCCGCCGGGACAGGGCTACACCGGGGAGCTGTTTTTT.

In its sample, this clone ranks as medium-sized. V and J are TRBV7-2 and TRBJ1-4; D gene ambiguous. The V gene's germline CDR1 is SGHTA and CDR2 FQGNSA. The V end was cut by 5 bases, the J end by 0 bases, with 13 bases between. This CDR3 region has 16 residues. The CDR3 DNA is TGTGCCAGCAGCGTATCAGTTAGCGCAACTAATGAAAAACTGTTTTTT. Translation: CASSVSVSATNEKLFF.

CDR3 sequence: CASSTRGSSYEQYF. The CDR3 DNA follows: TGTGCCAGTAGTACACGGGGGAGCTCCTACGAGCAGTACTTC. The V and J genes are TRBV19 and TRBJ2-7; D is perhaps TRBD2 (6 bases). In germline, CDR1 is LNHDA, CDR2 SQIVND (reference sequence). The CDR3 has 14 residues. V lost 4 bases and J lost 0, with 10 bases in between.

This clone occurred a few times. The chain is built from TRBV18 and TRBJ2-3; TRBD2 agrees at 8 bases. V lost 3 bases to trimming and J lost 5 bases; unmatched junction nucleotides: 4. This CDR3 comprises 14 residues. In germline, CDR1 is KGHSH, CDR2 LQKENI. The DNA for the CDR3 is TGTGCCAGCTCACCGGGACTAGAGGGAGATACGCAGTATTTT. It specifies CASSPGLEGDTQYF.

This clone appeared a few times. V and J are TRBV7-9 and TRBJ2-7; no firm D call. The V end was cut by 1 base, the J end by 0 bases, with 7 bases between. CDR3 length equals 14 residues. The germline V gene has CDR1 SEHNR and CDR2 FQNEAQ (reference sequence). The CDR3 loop reads CASSLDRYSYEQYF. CDR3 nucleotides: TGTGCCAGCAGCTTAGATCGGTACTCCTACGAGCAGTACTTC. The full variable domain, in which reference TRBV7-9 and TRBJ2-7 provide the parts outside the CDR3, is DTGVSQNPRHKITKRGQNVTFRCDPISEHNRLYWYRQTLGQGPEFLTYFQNEAQLEKSRLLSDRFSAERPKGSFSTLEIQRTEQGDSAMYLCASSLDRYSYEQYFGPGTRLTVT.

The rearrangement uses TRBV7-9 and TRBJ2-3; D ambiguous. Between the trimmed V and J ends, which lost 5 bases and 0 bases, there was a span of 12 bases. The CDR3 extends over 15 amino acids. From germline, CDR1 is SEHNR and CDR2 FQNEAQ (reference sequence). This CDR3 is CASSHRDASTDTQYF. The DNA of the CDR3 is TGTGCCAGCAGCCACAGAGATGCTAGCACAGATACGCAGTATTTT.

The gene calls are TRBV3-1 (or the pseudogene TRBV3-2) and TRBJ1-5, with a weak D call TRBD1 (6 bases). CDR1 is LGHDT, CDR2 YNNKEL, per germline (reference sequence). The CDR3 spans 16 residues. Trimming removed 1 base at V and 4 bases at J, with 14 bases between. Written as DNA, the CDR3 is TGTGCCAGCAGCCAAGTTGCAGGGGCTGGGAATCAGCCCCAGCATTTT. It specifies CASSQVAGAGNQPQHF.

The gene calls are TRBV28 and TRBJ2-2, with 7 bases matching TRBD2. The V gene's germline CDR1 is MDHEN and CDR2 SYDVKM. The CDR3 is made up of 16 amino acids. V lost 5 bases and J lost 0; bases outside the gene matches: 6. This CDR3 reads CASSAETSANTGELFF. The CDR3 DNA is TGTGCCAGCAGTGCTGAAACTAGCGCGAACACCGGGGAGCTGTTTTTT.

This chain links TRBV5-6 with TRBJ2-7; a weak D match, TRBD1 (6 bases). In germline, CDR1 is SGHDT, CDR2 YYEEEE. The V gene lost 5 bases and the J gene lost 5 bases, with 17 bases spanning the gap. The CDR3 extends over 14 amino acids. DNA for the CDR3: TGTGCCAGCAGACAAACAGGGTTTTTCGACGAGCAGTACTTC. Encoded protein: CASRQTGFFDEQYF.

V gene TRBV24-1 combines with J gene TRBJ2-1, with 13 bases that match TRBD2. The V segment lost 4 bases and the J segment 8 bases; nucleotides outside the gene matches: 7. Germline V gene data show CDR1 as KGHDR and CDR2 as SFDVKD. The CDR3 spans 16 residues. The DNA for the CDR3 is TGTGCCACCAGTGACCGCGGACTAGCGGGAGTGGATGAGCAGTTCTTC. Translation: CATSDRGLAGVDEQFF.

This clone was detected many times. The V and J genes are TRBV9 and TRBJ2-7, with 9 bases lining up with TRBD1. There are 16 residues in the CDR3. V lost 4 bases to trimming and J lost 3 bases; unmatched junction nucleotides: 11. Germline V CDR1 and CDR2: SGDLS, YYNGEE. Here the CDR3 DNA reads TGTGCCAGCAGCCTTACTGGACAGGGGACACACTACGAGCAGTACTTC. The encoded protein is CASSLTGQGTHYEQYF.

The chain couples TRBV4-3 to TRBJ1-4; the D gene is possibly TRBD1 (5 bases). The V gene's germline CDR1 is LGHNA and CDR2 YSLEER. This CDR3 has 16 amino acids. Between the trimmed V and J ends, which lost 1 base and 4 bases, there was a span of 13 bases. In nucleotides, the CDR3 is TGCGCCAGCAGCCAAGTAGGGGCCAAGGGTAATGAAAAACTGTTTTTT. Protein sequence: CASSQVGAKGNEKLFF.

This rearrangement joins TRBV5-5 to TRBJ2-7; D perhaps matches TRBD2 (6 bases). This CDR3 has 13 residues. Trimming pared 4 bases from V and 6 bases from J, leaving 14 bases between. Germline loops: CDR1 SGHKS, CDR2 YYEKEE (reference sequence). The CDR3 here is CASSPFGGREQYF. In nucleotides, the CDR3 is TGTGCCAGCAGCCCCTTTGGAGGGCGCGAGCAGTACTTC.